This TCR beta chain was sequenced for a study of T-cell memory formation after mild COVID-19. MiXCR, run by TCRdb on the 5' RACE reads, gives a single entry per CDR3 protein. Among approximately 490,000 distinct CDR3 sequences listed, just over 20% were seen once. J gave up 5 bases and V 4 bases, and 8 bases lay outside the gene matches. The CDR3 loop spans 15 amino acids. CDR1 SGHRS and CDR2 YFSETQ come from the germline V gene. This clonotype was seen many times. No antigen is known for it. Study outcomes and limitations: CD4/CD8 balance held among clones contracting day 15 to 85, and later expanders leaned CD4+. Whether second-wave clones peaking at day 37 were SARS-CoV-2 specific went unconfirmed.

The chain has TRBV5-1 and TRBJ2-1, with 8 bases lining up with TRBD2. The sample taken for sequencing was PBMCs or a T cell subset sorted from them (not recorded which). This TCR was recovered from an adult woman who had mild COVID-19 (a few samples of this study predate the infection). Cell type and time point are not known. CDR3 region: CASSSGGGLNNEQFF. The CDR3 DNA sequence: TGCGCCAGCAGCAGCGGGGGCGGGCTAAACAATGAGCAGTTCTTC.